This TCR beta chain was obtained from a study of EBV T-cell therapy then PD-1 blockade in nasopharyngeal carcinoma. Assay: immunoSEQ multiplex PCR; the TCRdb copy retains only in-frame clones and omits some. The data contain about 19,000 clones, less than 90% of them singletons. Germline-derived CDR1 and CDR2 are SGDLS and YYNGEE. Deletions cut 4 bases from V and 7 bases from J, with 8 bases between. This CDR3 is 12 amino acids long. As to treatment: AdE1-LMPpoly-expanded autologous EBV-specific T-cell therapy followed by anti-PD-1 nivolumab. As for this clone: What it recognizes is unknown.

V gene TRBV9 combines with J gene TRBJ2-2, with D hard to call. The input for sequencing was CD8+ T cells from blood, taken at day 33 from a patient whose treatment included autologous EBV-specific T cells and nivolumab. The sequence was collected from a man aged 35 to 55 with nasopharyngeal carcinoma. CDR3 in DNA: TGTGCCAGCAGCTCTTACAGCGGGGAGCTGTTTTTT. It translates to CASSSYSGELFF.